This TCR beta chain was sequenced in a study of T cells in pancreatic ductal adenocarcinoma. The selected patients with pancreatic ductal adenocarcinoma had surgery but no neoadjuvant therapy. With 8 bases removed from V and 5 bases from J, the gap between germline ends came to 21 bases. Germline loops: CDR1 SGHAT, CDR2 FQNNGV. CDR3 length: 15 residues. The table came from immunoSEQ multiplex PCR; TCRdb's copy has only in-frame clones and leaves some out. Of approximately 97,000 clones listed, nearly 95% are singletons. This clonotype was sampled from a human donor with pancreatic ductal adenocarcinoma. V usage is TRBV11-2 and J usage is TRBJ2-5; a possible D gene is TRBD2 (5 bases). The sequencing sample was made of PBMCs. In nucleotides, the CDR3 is TGTGCCAGCTCCGCCCGGACTGGCGCCGAGGAGACCCAGTACTTC. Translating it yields CASSARTGAEETQYF.